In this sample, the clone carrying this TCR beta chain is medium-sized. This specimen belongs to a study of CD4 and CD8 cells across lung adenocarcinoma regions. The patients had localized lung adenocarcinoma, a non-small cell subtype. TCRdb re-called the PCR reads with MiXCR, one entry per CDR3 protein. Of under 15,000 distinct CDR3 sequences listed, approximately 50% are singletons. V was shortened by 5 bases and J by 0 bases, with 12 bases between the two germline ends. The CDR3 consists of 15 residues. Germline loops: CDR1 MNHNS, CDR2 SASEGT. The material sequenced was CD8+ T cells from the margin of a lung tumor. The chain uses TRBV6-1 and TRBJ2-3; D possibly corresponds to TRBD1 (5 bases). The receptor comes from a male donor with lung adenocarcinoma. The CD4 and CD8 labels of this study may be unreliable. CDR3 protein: CASSRQLASTDTQYF. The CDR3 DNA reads TGTGCCAGCAGTCGACAGTTGGCTAGCACAGATACGCAGTATTTT.